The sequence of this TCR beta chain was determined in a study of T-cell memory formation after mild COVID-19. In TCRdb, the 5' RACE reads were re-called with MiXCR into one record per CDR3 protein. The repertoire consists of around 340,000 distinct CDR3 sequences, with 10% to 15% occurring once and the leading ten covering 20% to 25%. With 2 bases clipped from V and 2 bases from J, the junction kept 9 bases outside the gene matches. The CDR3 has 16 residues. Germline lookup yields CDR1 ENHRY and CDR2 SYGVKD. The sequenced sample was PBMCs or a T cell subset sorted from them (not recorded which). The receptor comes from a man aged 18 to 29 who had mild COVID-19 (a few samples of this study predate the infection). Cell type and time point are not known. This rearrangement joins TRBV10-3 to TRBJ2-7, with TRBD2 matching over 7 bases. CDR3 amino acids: CAISEPTGRQAYEQYF. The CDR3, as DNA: TGTGCCATCAGTGAGCCAACCGGGAGGCAGGCCTACGAGCAGTACTTC.